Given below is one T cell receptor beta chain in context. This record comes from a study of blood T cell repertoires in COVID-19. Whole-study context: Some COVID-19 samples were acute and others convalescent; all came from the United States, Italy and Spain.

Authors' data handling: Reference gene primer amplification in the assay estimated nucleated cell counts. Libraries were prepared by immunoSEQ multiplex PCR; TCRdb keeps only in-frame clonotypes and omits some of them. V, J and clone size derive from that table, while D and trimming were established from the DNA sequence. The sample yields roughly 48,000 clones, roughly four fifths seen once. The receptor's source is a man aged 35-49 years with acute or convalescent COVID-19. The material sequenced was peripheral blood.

The CDR3 DNA reads as TGTGCCAGCAGCCAAATAGGGGGCTATGGCTACACCTTC. This sequence encodes CASSQIGGYGYTF. V gene TRBV9 combines with J gene TRBJ1-2; perhaps TRBD1 as D (6 bases). Trimming shortened V by 4 bases and J by 4 bases, and 11 bases separated the two germline ends. Germline lookup yields CDR1 SGDLS and CDR2 YYNGEE. This CDR3 contains 13 residues.